The next 28 T cell receptor beta chains were all read from a single sample in a study of T cell responses to AZD1222 COVID-19 vaccine. Libraries were prepared by immunoSEQ multiplex PCR; TCRdb keeps only in-frame clonotypes and omits some of them. In the table there are 100,000 to 150,000 clones, roughly nine tenths of which are singletons. Sequencing used peripheral blood, obtained on day 0 of AZD1222 vaccination. The receptors were sampled from an adult in good health.

The chain employs TRBV30 and TRBJ1-1; D is uncertain. The CDR3 extends over 12 amino acids. Germline lookup yields CDR1 GTSNPN and CDR2 SVGIG (reference sequence). The V and J ends lost 2 bases and 4 bases respectively, with 8 bases between them. CDR3 in DNA: TGTGCCTGGAGTCAAGGGAGCACTGAAGCTTTCTTT. Protein: CAWSQGSTEAFF.

The genes are TRBV4-1 and TRBJ2-3, with 8 bases that match TRBD2. This CDR3 spans 16 amino acids. V lost 1 base to trimming and J lost 6 bases; unmatched junction nucleotides: 9. From germline, CDR1 is MGHRA and CDR2 YSYEKL. CDR3 protein: CASSQVYPSGWDTQYF. CDR3 bases: TGCGCCAGCAGCCAAGTTTATCCTAGCGGGTGGGATACGCAGTATTTT.

The gene calls are TRBV10-1 and TRBJ2-2; 11 bases are a match to TRBD2. Germline V gene lookup returns CDR1 WNHNN and CDR2 SYGVQD (reference sequence). The CDR3 totals 18 residues. V was clipped by 2 bases and J by 1 base; unmatched bases: 6. The chain's CDR3 is CASSEGIAGGRNTGELFF. The CDR3, as DNA: TGCGCCAGCAGTGAGGGGATAGCGGGAGGGCGGAACACCGGGGAGCTGTTTTTT.

This sequence joins TRBV18 and TRBJ1-5; TRBD1 agrees at 8 bases. The CDR3 is 14 residues long. CDR1 and CDR2 (germline): KGHSH, LQKENI. Trimming at V came to 6 bases and at J to 10 bases, leaving 11 bases not matched to a gene. In DNA form, the CDR3 reads TGTGCCAGCTCCCCCGAGGACAGGGCCCAACCCCAGCATTTT. Its translation: CASSPEDRAQPQHF.

The V gene is TRBV18, the J gene TRBJ2-1; 8 nucleotides align to TRBD1. Trimming removed 6 bases from V and 9 bases from J; junction bases left unmatched: 4. The CDR3 spans 12 residues. The germline gives CDR1 KGHSH, CDR2 LQKENI. Here the CDR3 DNA reads TGTGCCAGCTCCAATCAGGGGGCTGAGCAGTTCTTC. Protein product: CASSNQGAEQFF.

The rearrangement links TRBV7-3 to TRBJ2-2; perhaps TRBD2 as D (6 bases). The CDR3 totals 17 residues. Germline CDR1 reads SGHTA; CDR2 reads FQGTGA. V was clipped by 2 bases and J by 0 bases, with 13 bases between them. The CDR3 nucleotides read TGTGCCAGCAGCTTAGGGCTCACGGGAGCGAACACCGGGGAGCTGTTTTTT. Protein: CASSLGLTGANTGELFF.

The chain combines TRBV4-2 with TRBJ2-1, with a tentative D call TRBD2 (7 bases). The V end lost 5 bases, the J end lost 9 bases, and 23 bases lay between the germline ends. CDR3 size: 16 residues. Germline CDR1 is LGHNA and CDR2 is YNFKEQ. The CDR3 reads CASSSRGGAQEVEQFF. CDR3 sequence (DNA): TGTGCCAGCAGCAGCCGTGGGGGGGCCCAGGAGGTTGAGCAGTTCTTC.

V usage is TRBV4-1 and J usage is TRBJ1-3; D is perhaps TRBD1 (5 bases). The CDR3 loop spans 15 amino acids. The V and J ends lost 3 bases and 6 bases respectively, with 15 bases between them. CDR1 is MGHRA, CDR2 YSYEKL, per germline. Here the CDR3 DNA reads TGCGCCAGCAGCCAGCCAGGGTACAAAGAAAACACCATATATTTT. Protein product: CASSQPGYKENTIYF.

The chain is built from TRBV11-2 and TRBJ2-1; 7 positions match TRBD2. CDR1 and CDR2 from the germline V gene are SGHAT and FQNNGV. Trimming cost V 0 bases and J 10 bases; bases outside gene matches: 9. The CDR3 loop spans 15 amino acids. The CDR3 DNA reads TGTGCCAGCAGCTTAGATGGGGCGGGAGCGCGCGAGCAGTTCTTC. It yields the protein CASSLDGAGAREQFF.

This clone was observed a few times. This chain connects TRBV5-4 to TRBJ1-2; no definite D call. Trimming removed 2 bases from V and 7 bases from J, with 12 bases in between. The CDR3 sequence is 13 residues long. Per germline, CDR1 SGHNT and CDR2 YYREEE (reference sequence). CDR3 amino acids: CASSLPSGAGYTF. As DNA, the CDR3 is TGTGCCAGCAGCTTACCGTCAGGCGCTGGCTACACCTTC.

The rearrangement uses TRBV19 and TRBJ1-5; 7 bases line up with TRBD1. The CDR3 is 14 residues long. Losses at the gene ends were 6 bases for V and 5 bases for J; bases not matched to a gene: 7. Looked up from germline, CDR1 is LNHDA and CDR2 is SQIVND (reference sequence). The CDR3 region is CASRGGQDHQPQHF. In DNA form, the CDR3 reads TGTGCCAGTAGAGGGGGCCAGGATCATCAGCCCCAGCATTTT.

The rearrangement links TRBV4-1 to TRBJ2-7, with D perhaps matching TRBD1 or TRBD2 (5 bases each). The CDR3 sequence is 15 residues long. Germline CDR1 MGHRA, CDR2 YSYEKL. Trimming shortened V by 1 base and J by 0 bases, and 10 bases separated the two germline ends. The CDR3 protein is CASSQVPGSSYEQYF. For the CDR3, the DNA is TGCGCCAGCAGCCAAGTCCCAGGGAGCTCCTACGAGCAGTACTTC.

This clone was found once. The rearrangement joins TRBV7-3 to TRBJ2-2, with 7 nucleotides matching TRBD1. V lost 2 bases and J lost 1; bases outside the gene matches: 4. The germline CDR1 and CDR2 sequences are SGHTA and FQGTGA. This CDR3 has 16 residues. DNA of the CDR3: TGTGCCAGCAGCTTATGGGGGACAGTGAACACCGGGGAGCTGTTTTTT. Its translation: CASSLWGTVNTGELFF. Using reference TRBV7-3 and TRBJ2-2 for the parts outside the CDR3, the full variable domain is GAGVSQTPSNKVTEKGKYVELRCDPISGHTALYWYRQSLGQGPEFLIYFQGTGAADDSGLPNDRFFAVRPEGSVSTLKIQRTERGDSAVYLCASSLWGTVNTGELFFGEGSRLTVL.

The chain uses TRBV19 and TRBJ2-1; the match to TRBD2 covers 7 bases. V shed 3 bases, J shed 0 bases, and the junction held 5 bases outside the gene matches. CDR1 and CDR2 (germline): LNHDA, SQIVND (reference sequence). The CDR3 totals 16 residues. CDR3 DNA sequence: TGTGCCAGTAGTATTCTGGGCGGGGGCTCCTACAATGAGCAGTTCTTC. Protein sequence: CASSILGGGSYNEQFF. Full variable domain (rest looked up from reference TRBV19 and TRBJ2-1): DGGITQSPKYLFRKEGQNVTLSCEQNLNHDAMYWYRQDPGQGLRLIYYSQIVNDFQKGDIAEGYSVSREKKESFPLTVTSAQKNPTAFYLCASSILGGGSYNEQFFGPGTRLTVL.

This chain joins TRBV18 and TRBJ1-5; D remains ambiguous. V shed 3 bases and J shed 3 bases, with 6 bases lying between them. The germline CDR1 and CDR2 sequences are KGHSH and LQKENI. This CDR3 region has 13 residues. The CDR3 coding sequence is TGTGCCAGCTCACCCCAATACAATCAGCCCCAGCATTTT. Encoded protein: CASSPQYNQPQHF.

CDR3 nucleotide sequence: TGTGCCAGCAGTTTAGGGACGCCCTATGAAAAACTGTTTTTT. This sequence encodes CASSLGTPYEKLFF. V and J are TRBV28 and TRBJ1-4; D is possibly TRBD1 (5 bases). The CDR3 contains 14 residues. Trimming removed 2 bases from V and 6 bases from J, with 10 bases in between. Germline V gene data show CDR1 as MDHEN and CDR2 as SYDVKM.

The chain uses TRBV19 and TRBJ1-4; D unresolved. Germline CDR1 reads LNHDA; CDR2 reads SQIVND (reference sequence). V was trimmed by 3 bases and J by 8 bases, leaving 10 bases between them. CDR3 length: 13 amino acids. CDR3 coding DNA: TGTGCCAGTAGTATTAACCCTCGGGAAAAACTGTTTTTT. It translates to CASSINPREKLFF.

This chain connects TRBV7-2 to TRBJ1-2, with TRBD1 matching 9 bases. This CDR3 is 14 amino acids long. V shed 4 bases and J 7 bases; nucleotides not matched to a gene: 7. Germline V gene sequence: CDR1 SGHTA, CDR2 FQGNSA. CDR3 DNA sequence: TGTGCCAGCAGCTCCCGGGACAGGGCCGGTGGCTACACCTTC. Protein sequence: CASSSRDRAGGYTF.

In this sample, this clone turned up once. The chain uses TRBV5-6 and TRBJ2-5; D is unclear. Germline loops: CDR1 SGHDT, CDR2 YYEEEE. V lost 4 bases to trimming and J lost 5 bases, with 12 bases between them. There are 13 residues in the CDR3. This chain's CDR3 is CASSQLGWETQYF. CDR3 DNA sequence: TGTGCCAGCAGCCAACTGGGGTGGGAGACCCAGTACTTC.

The chain combines TRBV4-1 with TRBJ2-7; TRBD1 might be the D (5 bases). Trimming pared 3 bases from V and 7 bases from J, leaving 22 bases between. The CDR3 covers 16 residues. Germline V gene lookup returns CDR1 MGHRA and CDR2 YSYEKL. CDR3 loop: CASSQFSGASSREQYF. The CDR3 DNA reads TGCGCCAGCAGCCAGTTTAGTGGGGCCTCAAGTCGTGAGCAGTACTTC.

The CDR3 DNA is TGTGCCAGCAGCTTAGCGCTAGCGGGATGGACAGATACGCAGTATTTT. Translating it yields CASSLALAGWTDTQYF. The chain links TRBV7-9 to TRBJ2-3; TRBD2 matches 9 bases. V lost 0 bases and J lost 3; bases outside the gene matches: 4. The CDR3 runs 16 residues. Germline V lookup: CDR1 SEHNR, CDR2 FQNEAQ (reference sequence). The full variable domain, completed using reference TRBV7-9 and TRBJ2-3, is DTGVSQNPRHKITKRGQNVTFRCDPISEHNRLYWYRQTLGQGPEFLTYFQNEAQLEKSRLLSDRFSAERPKGSFSTLEIQRTEQGDSAMYLCASSLALAGWTDTQYFGPGTRLTVL.

The chain couples TRBV9 to TRBJ2-2; TRBD1 might be the D (5 bases). The germline V gene has CDR1 SGDLS and CDR2 YYNGEE. Trimming pared 0 bases from V and 6 bases from J, leaving 15 bases between. CDR3 length: 16 amino acids. The CDR3 bases are TGTGCCAGCAGCGTAGTAACAGGTGGGGTGTCCGGGGAGCTGTTTTTT. Residues: CASSVVTGGVSGELFF.

The chain is built from TRBV28 and TRBJ1-4, with a tentative D call TRBD1 (6 bases). From germline, CDR1 is MDHEN and CDR2 SYDVKM. The CDR3 covers 14 residues. Trimming shortened V by 5 bases and J by 8 bases, and 15 bases separated the two germline ends. CDR3 protein: CASSGGHGHEKLFF. The CDR3 DNA sequence: TGTGCCAGCAGTGGGGGACACGGTCACGAAAAACTGTTTTTT.

This chain joins TRBV27 and TRBJ2-7; 9 bases are shared with TRBD1. Trimming cost V 2 bases and J 3 bases; bases outside gene matches: 2. CDR1 and CDR2 from the germline V gene are MNHEY and SMNVEV (reference sequence). The CDR3 consists of 14 residues. Here the CDR3 reads CASSLGTGLYEQYF. CDR3 in DNA: TGTGCCAGCAGTTTAGGGACAGGGCTCTACGAGCAGTACTTC.

The genes are TRBV28 and TRBJ1-2; D is uncertain. CDR1 is MDHEN and CDR2 is SYDVKM in the germline V gene. This CDR3 spans 14 amino acids. Trimming took 3 bases from V and 2 from J, leaving 10 bases between them. The CDR3 DNA follows: TGTGCCAGCAGTTTTTACGATCCAAACTATGGCTACACCTTC. This encodes CASSFYDPNYGYTF.

The chain couples TRBV5-5 to TRBJ2-5; D remains unclear. Germline V gene data show CDR1 as SGHKS and CDR2 as YYEKEE (reference sequence). Trimming pared 4 bases from V and 3 bases from J, leaving 10 bases between. This CDR3 spans 13 amino acids. This CDR3 is CASSVLPEETQYF. The CDR3 bases are TGTGCCAGCAGCGTTCTCCCAGAAGAGACCCAGTACTTC. Filled out from reference TRBV5-5 and TRBJ2-5, the complete variable domain reads DAGVTQSPTHLIKTRGQQVTLRCSPISGHKSVSWYQQVLGQGPQFIFQYYEKEERGRGNFPDRFSARQFPNYSSELNVNALLLGDSALYLCASSVLPEETQYFGPGTRLLVL.

The gene calls are TRBV5-6 and TRBJ2-7; 8 nucleotides line up with TRBD2. V shed 1 base, J shed 3 bases, and the junction held 9 bases outside the gene matches. CDR1 is SGHDT and CDR2 is YYEEEE in the germline V gene. This CDR3 has 16 amino acids. The CDR3 is CASSLSRGGKYYEQYF. CDR3 sequence (DNA): TGTGCCAGCAGCTTGAGTCGCGGGGGGAAATACTACGAGCAGTACTTC.

The chain joins TRBV7-3 to TRBJ2-2; D remains ambiguous. V was trimmed by 5 bases and J by 6 bases, leaving 16 bases between them. The germline CDR1 and CDR2 sequences are SGHTA and FQGTGA. The CDR3 totals 15 residues. As DNA, the CDR3 is TGTGCCAGCAGCCCACGTCGGGCTGGTCCCGGGGAGCTGTTTTTT. Encoded protein: CASSPRRAGPGELFF.